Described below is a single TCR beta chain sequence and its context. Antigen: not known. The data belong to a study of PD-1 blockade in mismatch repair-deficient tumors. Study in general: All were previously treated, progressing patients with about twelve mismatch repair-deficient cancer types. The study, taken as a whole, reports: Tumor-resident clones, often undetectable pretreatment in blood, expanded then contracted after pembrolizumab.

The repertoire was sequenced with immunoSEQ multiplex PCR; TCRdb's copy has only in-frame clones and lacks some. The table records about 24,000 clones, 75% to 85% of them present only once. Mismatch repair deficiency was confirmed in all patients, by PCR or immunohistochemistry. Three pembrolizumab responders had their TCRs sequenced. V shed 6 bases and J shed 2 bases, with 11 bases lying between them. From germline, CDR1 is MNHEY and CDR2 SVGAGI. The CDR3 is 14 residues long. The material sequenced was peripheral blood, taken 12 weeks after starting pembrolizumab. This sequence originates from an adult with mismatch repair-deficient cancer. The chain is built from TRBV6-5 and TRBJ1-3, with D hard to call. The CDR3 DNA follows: TGTGCCAGCAGACGCGGACTTGCTGGAAACACCATATATTTT. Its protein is CASRRGLAGNTIYF.